These T cell receptor beta chains were read from a single sample in a study of spatial heterogeneity in lung cancer. TCRdb processed the 5' RACE reads anew with MiXCR; each CDR3 protein has one entry. The profile covers 7,500 to 9,500 distinct CDR3 sequences, with more than 6% appearing a single time and approximately 8.6% taken by the ten largest. Sequenced material: lung tumor tissue, taken at surgery. The receptors originated from a male donor with early-stage non-small cell lung cancer. Each CDR3 is given with its conserved first and last residue. D genes are given only for firm matches. The size field reads once, few, many, or a class for an expanded clone.

V: TRBV20-1
D: TRBD2
size: many
J: TRBJ2-1
CDR3: CSARVTSGRAYNEQFF
DNA: TGCAGTGCTAGGGTTACTAGCGGGAGGGCCTACAATGAGCAGTTCTTC

V: TRBV3-1
D: TRBD2
size: medium-sized
J: TRBJ2-7
CDR3: CASSQENLGLAGEYSYEQYF
DNA: TGTGCCAGCAGCCAAGAAAACTTGGGACTAGCGGGAGAGTATTCCTACGAGCAGTACTTC

V: TRBV6-6
D: TRBD1
size: many
J: TRBJ1-2
CDR3: CASSYSVGQGDGYTF
DNA: TGTGCCAGCAGTTACTCAGTGGGACAGGGTGATGGCTACACCTTC

V: TRBV28
D: TRBD2
size: medium-sized
J: TRBJ2-4
CDR3: CASSLRGGTNIQYF
DNA: TGTGCCAGCAGTTTGCGGGGGGGCACGAACATTCAGTACTTC

V: TRBV20-1
D: -
size: medium-sized
J: TRBJ1-2
CDR3: CSARAGDPYGYTF
DNA: TGCAGTGCTAGAGCAGGGGACCCCTATGGCTACACCTTC

V: TRBV11-2
D: -
size: medium-sized
J: TRBJ2-3
CDR3: CASSLIGHRLTTQYF
DNA: TGTGCCAGCAGCTTGATTGGACACCGTCTGACTACGCAGTATTTT

V: TRBV20-1
D: -
size: many
J: TRBJ2-5
CDR3: CSAVRPTGETQYF
DNA: TGCAGTGCCGTCCGCCCCACCGGAGAGACCCAGTACTTC

V: TRBV10-2
D: -
size: medium-sized
J: TRBJ1-1
CDR3: CASRLSGNTEAFF
DNA: TGCGCCAGCAGGTTGTCAGGGAACACTGAAGCTTTCTTT

V: TRBV20-1
D: TRBD2
size: few
J: TRBJ2-5
CDR3: CSANVLAGSRGTQYF
DNA: TGCAGTGCTAATGTCTTAGCGGGGTCCCGAGGGACCCAGTACTTC

V: TRBV11-2
D: -
size: medium-sized
J: TRBJ1-1
CDR3: CASSSTMMNTEAFF
DNA: TGTGCCAGCAGCTCAACGATGATGAACACTGAAGCTTTCTTT

V: TRBV28
D: -
size: medium-sized
J: TRBJ2-2
CDR3: CASSRRDTGELFF
DNA: TGTGCCAGCTCCAGGCGGGACACCGGGGAGCTGTTTTTT

V: TRBV12-3/TRBV12-4
D: -
size: medium-sized
J: TRBJ2-7
CDR3: CASGIRQQKSQYF
DNA: TGTGCCAGCGGTATCCGGCAACAAAAATCGCAGTACTTC

V: TRBV20-1
D: TRBD2
size: medium-sized
J: TRBJ2-3
CDR3: CSAKQLAGGPDTQYF
DNA: TGCAGTGCCAAGCAGCTAGCGGGGGGCCCAGATACGCAGTATTTT

V: TRBV4-3
D: TRBD2
size: many
J: TRBJ2-3
CDR3: CASSPRHPGLAGVVDTQYF
DNA: TGCGCCAGCAGCCCCCGTCACCCGGGACTAGCGGGAGTTGTAGATACGCAGTATTTT

V: TRBV14
D: TRBD2
size: medium-sized
J: TRBJ2-5
CDR3: CASSQRSGGGKTQYF
DNA: TGTGCCAGCAGCCAACGTAGCGGGGGCGGGAAGACCCAGTACTTC

V: TRBV2
D: -
size: medium-sized
J: TRBJ1-2
CDR3: CASKGVRYGYTF
DNA: TGTGCCAGCAAGGGAGTCCGCTATGGCTACACCTTC

V: TRBV2
D: TRBD2
size: medium-sized
J: TRBJ2-1
CDR3: CASRTSGASYNEQFF
DNA: TGTGCCAGCAGGACTAGCGGGGCCTCCTACAATGAGCAGTTCTTC

V: TRBV7-2
D: TRBD2
size: medium-sized
J: TRBJ2-1
CDR3: CASSPSFGTSGRVGNEQFF
DNA: TGTGCCAGCAGCCCTTCTTTCGGGACTAGCGGGAGGGTTGGCAATGAGCAGTTCTTC

V: TRBV30
D: TRBD1
size: medium-sized
J: TRBJ1-6
CDR3: CAWSPPSTGRIGSPLHF
DNA: TGTGCCTGGAGCCCCCCCTCGACAGGGAGAATCGGTTCACCCCTCCACTTT

V: TRBV6-5
D: -
size: medium-sized
J: TRBJ1-2
CDR3: CASSPRGGRFYGYTF
DNA: TGTGCCAGCAGCCCCAGAGGGGGGCGATTCTATGGCTACACCTTC

V: TRBV27
D: -
size: medium-sized
J: TRBJ1-2
CDR3: CASSSLGGRANYGYTF
DNA: TGTGCCAGCAGTTCCCTCGGGGGTCGAGCTAACTATGGCTACACCTTC

V: TRBV12-3/TRBV12-4
D: -
size: medium-sized
J: TRBJ2-7
CDR3: CASSSPRYSYEQYF
DNA: TGTGCCAGCAGTTCGCCTCGTTACTCCTACGAGCAGTACTTC

V: TRBV12-3/TRBV12-4
D: -
size: many
J: TRBJ1-1
CDR3: CASSLSSQGPTEAFF
DNA: TGTGCCAGCAGTTTAAGTAGTCAGGGACCGACTGAAGCTTTCTTT